This T cell receptor (beta chain) emerged from a study of cytomegalovirus exposure and HLA in healthy donors. The study ran its PCR with 60 Vbeta and 13 Jbeta primers. Some clones are missing from TCRdb's copy, which holds only in-frame ones; the method was immunoSEQ multiplex PCR. The table shows tens of thousands of clones, with about 66% occurring only once. From germline, CDR1 is SGHDN and CDR2 FVKESK. V was trimmed by 4 bases and J by 9 bases, leaving 11 bases between them. This CDR3 region has 12 residues. This clonotype was sampled from a woman between 50 and 59 years old in good health and CMV-seropositive. The J gene is TRBJ2-3, the V gene TRBV14; D perhaps matches TRBD1 (5 bases). The sample was PBMCs. The CDR3 here is CASSPARQTQYF. CDR3 coding DNA: TGTGCCAGCAGCCCCGCCCGACAGACGCAGTATTTT.